The 26 T cell receptor beta chains reported below all come from one sample, sequenced in a study of cytomegalovirus exposure and HLA in healthy donors. Both 60 Vbeta primers and 13 Jbeta primers went into the PCR. Libraries were prepared by immunoSEQ multiplex PCR; TCRdb keeps only in-frame clonotypes and omits some of them. Of around 110,000 clones listed, around two thirds are singletons. Sequencing input: PBMCs. The receptors derive from a woman in her 40s in good health and CMV-seropositive.

The chain links TRBV11-2 to TRBJ1-3, with D maybe TRBD1 (5 bases). The CDR3 is 15 amino acids. Trimming took off 5 bases at V and 4 bases at J, with 15 bases between the two ends. Looked up from germline, CDR1 is SGHAT and CDR2 is FQNNGV. For the CDR3, the DNA is TGTGCCAGCAGCCTCTCGGGGGGGGTCGGAAACACCATATATTTT. It encodes CASSLSGGVGNTIYF. The complete variable domain, with remaining parts taken from reference TRBV11-2 and TRBJ1-3, reads EAGVAQSPRYKIIEKRQSVAFWCNPISGHATLYWYQQILGQGPKLLIQFQNNGVVDDSQLPKDRFSAERLKGVDSTLKIQPAKLEDSAVYLCASSLSGGVGNTIYFGEGSWLTVV.

This CDR3 is CASSSGMTPYEQYF. CDR3 nucleotide sequence: TGTGCCAGCAGTAGCGGGATGACCCCCTACGAGCAGTACTTC. The rearrangement links TRBV2 to TRBJ2-7, with 7 bases fitting TRBD2. Per the germline V gene, CDR1 is SNHLY and CDR2 is FYNNEI. The CDR3 is made up of 14 amino acids. J was trimmed by 2 bases and V by 5 bases; bases with no gene match: 6.

This chain links TRBV6-5 with TRBJ2-7; tentatively, D is TRBD2 (5 bases). Germline V CDR1 and CDR2: MNHEY, SVGAGI. This CDR3 has 14 amino acids. Between the trimmed V and J ends, which lost 0 bases and 2 bases, there was a span of 8 bases. In DNA form, the CDR3 reads TGTGCCAGCAGTTACTCAGAGAGGGCCTACGAGCAGTACTTC. The encoded protein is CASSYSERAYEQYF.

This chain connects TRBV7-2 to TRBJ2-5; D not certain. Trimming left V 5 bases short and J 2 bases short, with 15 bases between. The CDR3 is 15 residues long. Germline-derived CDR1 and CDR2 are SGHTA and FQGNSA. The CDR3 coding sequence is TGTGCCAGCAGCGTTGATCTGTTACTTCAAGAGACCCAGTACTTC. This translates into CASSVDLLLQETQYF. Looking up the rest from reference TRBV7-2 and TRBJ2-5 gives the full variable domain: GAGVSQSPSNKVTEKGKDVELRCDPISGHTALYWYRQSLGQGLEFLIYFQGNSAPDKSGLPSDRFSAERTGGSVSTLTIQRTQQEDSAVYLCASSVDLLLQETQYFGPGTRLLVL.

About this clone: Other DNA variants within this sample encode the same CDR3. Here the CDR3 reads CASSPGTGTGVNTEAFF. CDR3 nucleotides: TGCGCCAGCAGTCCCGGAACCGGGACAGGGGTGAACACTGAAGCTTTCTTT. This chain connects TRBV4-1 to TRBJ1-1, with TRBD1 matching 10 bases. Germline V gives CDR1 MGHRA, CDR2 YSYEKL. The CDR3 sequence is 17 residues long. J lost 0 bases, V lost 6 bases, and 10 bases had no gene match.

The chain carries TRBV11-2 and TRBJ2-7, with 11 nucleotides matching TRBD2. J gave up 3 bases and V 4 bases, and 8 bases lay outside the gene matches. This CDR3 region has 16 residues. Per the germline V gene, CDR1 is SGHAT and CDR2 is FQNNGV. CDR3 protein: CASSSGTSGTFYEQYF. The CDR3 DNA reads as TGTGCCAGCAGCTCCGGGACTAGCGGAACCTTCTACGAGCAGTACTTC.

This clone was found a few times. The chain joins TRBV5-1 to TRBJ2-1, with D perhaps TRBD1 (6 bases). The germline V and J ends were trimmed by 1 base and 5 bases, with 19 bases remaining between them. The V gene's germline CDR1 is SGHRS and CDR2 YFSETQ. CDR3 length equals 17 residues. The CDR3 spells CASSLLFQGLRDNEQFF. In DNA form, the CDR3 reads TGCGCCAGCAGCTTGTTATTCCAGGGGCTCAGGGACAATGAGCAGTTCTTC.

The chain employs TRBV18 and TRBJ2-3, with 7 bases aligning to TRBD1. The germline V gene encodes CDR1 KGHSH and CDR2 LQKENI. Germline trimming cut 4 bases from V and 2 bases from J; bases unmatched to any gene: 9. This CDR3 comprises 16 residues. This chain's CDR3 is CASSRYRGKDTDTQYF. DNA for the CDR3: TGTGCCAGCTCACGCTACAGGGGAAAAGACACAGATACGCAGTATTTT. The full variable domain, completed using reference TRBV18 and TRBJ2-3, is NAGVMQNPRHLVRRRGQEARLRCSPMKGHSHVYWYRQLPEEGLKFMVYLQKENIIDESGMPKERFSAEFPKEGPSILRIQQVVRGDSAAYFCASSRYRGKDTDTQYFGPGTRLTVL.

The chain combines TRBV19 with TRBJ1-1, with TRBD1 as a possible D gene (6 bases). CDR3 length: 14 amino acids. Germline CDR1 LNHDA, CDR2 SQIVND (reference sequence). V was clipped by 8 bases and J by 5 bases, with 18 bases between them. The CDR3: CASFHGTTATEAFF. The DNA of the CDR3 is TGTGCCAGTTTTCATGGGACAACGGCTACTGAAGCTTTCTTT.

J is TRBJ2-7 and V is TRBV5-1; 9 bases agree with TRBD2. V trimming: 7 bases; J trimming: 3 bases; junction bases outside the gene matches: 8. Germline lookup yields CDR1 SGHRS and CDR2 YFSETQ. The CDR3 sequence is 14 residues long. The DNA for the CDR3 is TGCGCCAGCGCTTCCGGGACTAGCTTCTACGAGCAGTACTTC. This codes for CASASGTSFYEQYF.

This clone was seen more than once but under ten times. The V call is TRBV5-1, the J call TRBJ2-5; weak D call: TRBD1 (6 bases). Germline V gene lookup returns CDR1 SGHRS and CDR2 YFSETQ. The germline V and J ends were trimmed by 3 bases and 5 bases, with 11 bases remaining between them. This CDR3 region has 13 residues. DNA of the CDR3: TGCGCCAGCAGCTCGAACACAGGGGAGACCCAGTACTTC. Its translation is CASSSNTGETQYF.

This clone was observed a few times. The V call is TRBV5-1, the J call TRBJ2-5, with 8 bases that match TRBD1. Trimming cost V 2 bases and J 4 bases; bases outside gene matches: 7. CDR3 length: 15 residues. Germline CDR1 SGHRS, CDR2 YFSETQ. This chain's CDR3 is CASSLTTGGAETQYF. CDR3 coding DNA: TGCGCCAGCAGCTTAACCACAGGGGGTGCAGAGACCCAGTACTTC.

Only a few counts were recorded for this clone. This rearrangement joins TRBV27 to TRBJ2-1, with TRBD2 matching 7 bases. The germline gives CDR1 MNHEY, CDR2 SMNVEV (reference sequence). The V segment lost 6 bases and the J segment 4 bases; nucleotides outside the gene matches: 12. This CDR3 is 16 amino acids long. CDR3 sequence reads: CASRPSLAHTYNEQFF. CDR3 DNA: TGTGCCAGCAGGCCGTCACTAGCGCATACTTACAATGAGCAGTTCTTC.

CDR3 sequence (DNA): TGTGCCGTGCGGGGGGACCTTAACTATGGCTACACCTTC. This codes for CAVRGDLNYGYTF. The chain is built from TRBV2 and TRBJ1-2, with D perhaps TRBD1 (5 bases). Trimming removed 11 bases at V and 1 base at J, with 14 bases between. This CDR3 contains 13 residues. The germline gives CDR1 SNHLY, CDR2 FYNNEI.

The chain is built from TRBV29-1 and TRBJ1-2, with TRBD1 identical over 7 bases. This CDR3 region has 13 residues. Germline-derived CDR1 and CDR2 are SQVTM and ANQGSEA. V shed 8 bases, J shed 0 bases, and the junction held 6 bases outside the gene matches. Here the CDR3 DNA reads TGCAGCTCAGGGGACAGTACTAACTATGGCTACACCTTC. Translated, it gives CSSGDSTNYGYTF. Using reference TRBV29-1 and TRBJ1-2 for the parts outside the CDR3, the full variable domain is SAVISQKPSRDICQRGTSLTIQCQVDSQVTMMFWYRQQPGQSLTLIATANQGSEATYESGFVIDKFPISRPNLTFSTLTVSNMSPEDSSIYLCSSGDSTNYGYTFGSGTRLTVV.

The sample holds a few counts of this clone. This chain uses TRBV7-9 with TRBJ2-1; no reliable D call. Germline CDR1 and CDR2: SEHNR and FQNEAQ (reference sequence). The CDR3 consists of 11 residues. The V and J ends lost 8 bases and 9 bases respectively, with 11 bases between them. The CDR3 nucleotides read TGTGCCAGCGATCCCGGTCGTGAGCAGTTCTTC. Its translation is CASDPGREQFF.

The chain couples TRBV28 to TRBJ1-1; D gene ambiguous. This CDR3 is built from 14 residues. Germline assignment: CDR1 MDHEN and CDR2 SYDVKM. Trimming took off 4 bases at V and 1 base at J, with 10 bases between the two ends. The CDR3, as DNA: TGTGCCAGCAGTTCCGGACTGGGGAACACTGAAGCTTTCTTT. Residues: CASSSGLGNTEAFF.

This chain uses TRBV19 with TRBJ1-5; 10 positions agree with TRBD1. Germline lookup yields CDR1 LNHDA and CDR2 SQIVND (reference sequence). Trimming cost V 6 bases and J 1 base; bases outside gene matches: 12. The CDR3 length is 18 residues. In DNA, the CDR3 is TGTGCCAGTAGGGGGGGGACAGGGGCCGAGGGGAGCAATCAGCCCCAGCATTTT. This sequence encodes CASRGGTGAEGSNQPQHF.

About this clone: Other nucleotide sequences in the sample specify the same CDR3. The chain combines TRBV30 with TRBJ1-1; unclear D gene. CDR1 is GTSNPN and CDR2 is SVGIG in the germline V gene (reference sequence). The CDR3 loop spans 13 amino acids. V lost 0 bases and J 1 base, leaving 6 bases between the germline ends. The CDR3 region is CAWSVAENTEAFF. The CDR3 bases are TGTGCCTGGAGTGTCGCGGAGAACACTGAAGCTTTCTTT.

The chain is built from TRBV11-3 and TRBJ2-1; D perhaps matches TRBD2 (6 bases). The CDR3 covers 16 residues. Trimming left V 1 base short and J 8 bases short, with 18 bases between. Germline values: CDR1 SGHNT, CDR2 YENEEA. As DNA, the CDR3 is TGTGCCAGCAGCTTAGGGCGGGATAGTGGACCGGATGAGCAGTTCTTC. This sequence encodes CASSLGRDSGPDEQFF.

Regarding this clone: The junction and the germline gene differ at one end; a read error may be behind it. The rearrangement uses TRBV9 and TRBJ2-7, with 7 nucleotides matching TRBD2. Germline CDR1 and CDR2: SGDLS and YYNGEE. The CDR3 runs 16 residues. The CDR3 loop reads CASSVDAGDDSYEQYF. The CDR3 DNA is TGTGCCAGCAGCGTAGACGCGGGAGATGATTCCTACGAACAGTACTTC.

This clone was seen a few times. This chain uses TRBV27 with TRBJ2-3; the match to TRBD2 covers 7 bases. Trimming took 5 bases from V and 0 from J; bases not matched to a gene: 8. The V gene's germline CDR1 is MNHEY and CDR2 SMNVEV (reference sequence). This CDR3 region has 16 residues. This CDR3 reads CASSPSSGRSTDTQYF. For the CDR3, the DNA is TGTGCCAGCAGTCCTTCCTCCGGGAGGAGCACAGATACGCAGTATTTT.

In its sample, this clone was seen once. V gene TRBV5-6 combines with J gene TRBJ2-6; a possible D gene is TRBD1 (6 bases). The CDR3 extends over 18 amino acids. Germline CDR1 and CDR2: SGHDT and YYEEEE. The germline V and J ends were trimmed by 3 bases and 0 bases, with 16 bases remaining between them. The CDR3 region has the DNA TGTGCCAGCAGCTCTACAGGGTGGAGAAGCTCTGGGGCCAACGTCCTGACTTTC. Protein product: CASSSTGWRSSGANVLTF.

The V and J genes are TRBV9 and TRBJ2-3, with a possible D match to TRBD2 (6 bases). Trimming cost V 2 bases and J 1 base, with 11 bases left between them. CDR3 length: 15 amino acids. Germline CDR1 reads SGDLS; CDR2 reads YYNGEE. The CDR3 nucleotides read TGTGCCAGCAGCGTCTCTAGCGAACGCACAGATACGCAGTATTTT. Encoded protein: CASSVSSERTDTQYF.

The chain uses TRBV6-6 and TRBJ2-1, with 7 positions matching TRBD1. The CDR3 sequence is 12 residues long. Germline-derived CDR1 and CDR2 are MNHNY and SVGAGI (reference sequence). J gave up 9 bases and V 6 bases, and 5 bases lay outside the gene matches. This CDR3 reads CASRETGTEQFF. CDR3 DNA sequence: TGTGCCAGCAGGGAGACAGGGACTGAGCAGTTCTTC.

This clone was observed once. The V gene is TRBV25-1, the J gene TRBJ2-1; maybe TRBD1 (6 bases). Germline CDR1 and CDR2: MGHDK and SYGVNS. V gave up 6 bases and J gave up 9 bases, with 12 bases separating them. The CDR3 sequence is 12 residues long. This CDR3 is CASSYRVAEQFF. CDR3 nucleotide sequence: TGTGCCAGCAGCTACAGGGTAGCTGAGCAGTTCTTC.